This TCR beta chain was recovered during a study of graft-versus-host responses after intestinal transplantation. Study as a whole: Recipients received multivisceral, liver-intestinal, or isolated intestinal transplants.

Of note for this clone: Its antigen is unknown.

This CDR3 has 13 amino acids. V was shortened by 4 bases and J by 1 base, with 5 bases between the two germline ends. The V gene's germline CDR1 is LNHNV and CDR2 YYDKDF (reference sequence). The method was immunoSEQ multiplex PCR; TCRdb's version includes in-frame clones alone and lacks a portion of them. The table lists tens of thousands of clones, 90% to 95% of them singletons. The chain has TRBV15 and TRBJ2-1; the D is unclear. Here the sequenced sample was unstimulated CD8+ T cells sorted from spleen or lymph node cells, taken before intestinal transplant. The sequence was collected from a human donor who received an intestinal transplant. CDR3 nucleotides: TGTGCCACCAGCACCGTATCCTACAATGAGCAGTTCTTC. It codes for CATSTVSYNEQFF.